These 14 T cell receptor beta chains came from one sample sequenced in a study of T cell changes during pregnancy in multiple sclerosis. Clones were read by immunoSEQ multiplex PCR, and TCRdb kept only the in-frame ones, dropping some. The sample gives fewer than 75,000 clones, 90% to 95% of which show up once; 1.4% is in the top ten. This material consisted of peripheral blood, taken in the second trimester of pregnancy. The receptors stem from a female donor with multiple sclerosis, enrolled in a pregnancy study.

The chain has TRBV7-2 and TRBJ2-3, with a possible D match to TRBD2 (6 bases). V gave up 1 base and J gave up 2 bases, with 13 bases separating them. Germline lookup yields CDR1 SGHTA and CDR2 FQGNSA. The CDR3 spans 16 residues. CDR3 nucleotide sequence: TGTGCCAGCAGCTTAGTCGTCGGGAGTACCACAGATACGCAGTATTTT. It codes for CASSLVVGSTTDTQYF.

This clone was seen once. The chain uses TRBV19 and TRBJ1-2; possibly TRBD1 for D (5 bases). V was trimmed by 2 bases and J by 2 bases, leaving 9 bases between them. Germline-derived CDR1 and CDR2 are LNHDA and SQIVND (reference sequence). CDR3 length: 14 residues. The chain's CDR3 is CASSIYRQNYGYTF. In DNA, the CDR3 is TGTGCCAGTAGTATATACCGACAGAACTATGGCTACACCTTC.

This clone was seen once. The V call is TRBV7-7, the J call TRBJ2-2; the match to TRBD2 covers 11 bases. CDR1 is SSHAT and CDR2 is FNYEAQ in the germline V gene (reference sequence). The CDR3 contains 17 residues. The junction had 7 bases not matched to a gene; V was cut back by 5 bases and J by 2 bases. In DNA form, the CDR3 reads TGTGCCAGCAGCGCAGGGACTAGCGGATATAACACCGGGGAGCTGTTTTTT. It yields the protein CASSAGTSGYNTGELFF. Based on the CDR3 plus reference TRBV7-7 and TRBJ2-2, the full variable domain is GAGVSQSPRYKVTKRGQDVTLRCDPISSHATLYWYQQALGQGPEFLTYFNYEAQPDKSGLPSDRFSAERPEGSISTLTIQRTEQRDSAMYRCASSAGTSGYNTGELFFGEGSRLTVL.

The rearrangement joins TRBV7-8 to TRBJ1-5, with D hard to call. The CDR3 totals 17 residues. Germline V gives CDR1 SGHVS, CDR2 FQNEAQ. V was shortened by 1 base and J by 0 bases, with 13 bases between the two germline ends. For the CDR3, the DNA is TGTGCCAGCAGCTTAGTGTCCGCAGGTGTTAGCAATCAGCCCCAGCATTTT. Its translation: CASSLVSAGVSNQPQHF.

The J gene is TRBJ2-1, the V gene TRBV4-2; D possibly corresponds to TRBD2 (6 bases). The V end was cut by 5 bases, the J end by 2 bases, with 16 bases between. Germline loops: CDR1 LGHNA, CDR2 YNFKEQ. The CDR3 has 16 amino acids. CDR3 protein: CASSAPPRGAYNEQFF. CDR3 in DNA: TGTGCCAGCAGCGCCCCCCCGCGGGGAGCCTACAATGAGCAGTTCTTC.

Details on this clone: The junction differs from germline at one of its ends, possibly a read error. In DNA form, the CDR3 reads TGTACCAGCAGACCCAGGGGTAGCAATCAGCCCCAGCATTTT. This encodes CTSRPRGSNQPQHF. The chain combines TRBV6-5 with TRBJ1-5; D perhaps matches TRBD1 (6 bases). Germline loops: CDR1 MNHEY, CDR2 SVGAGI. This CDR3 spans 14 amino acids.

This sequence joins TRBV19 and TRBJ2-2; the D is unclear. CDR1 is LNHDA, CDR2 SQIVND, per germline (reference sequence). The length of the CDR3 is 16 residues. Between the trimmed V and J ends, which lost 10 bases and 1 base, there was a span of 19 bases. CDR3 loop: CATSPRRNVNTGELFF. CDR3 DNA sequence: TGTGCCACCTCTCCGCGGAGAAACGTGAACACCGGGGAGCTGTTTTTT.

V is TRBV7-9 and J is TRBJ2-3; tentative D call: TRBD2 (6 bases). From germline, CDR1 is SEHNR and CDR2 FQNEAQ (reference sequence). The length of the CDR3 is 15 residues. The V and J ends lost 5 bases and 3 bases respectively, with 15 bases between them. The CDR3 spells CASSPREPSTDTQYF. The CDR3 DNA reads as TGTGCCAGCAGCCCACGGGAGCCTAGTACAGATACGCAGTATTTT.

This chain joins TRBV19 and TRBJ1-5; 10 bases match TRBD1. Unmatched junction bases numbered 9, after V lost 3 bases and J lost 4 bases. Germline assignment: CDR1 LNHDA and CDR2 SQIVND (reference sequence). The CDR3 totals 17 residues. The DNA for the CDR3 is TGTGCCAGTAGTATGGGCATGGGACAGGGGTATAATCAGCCCCAGCATTTT. As protein: CASSMGMGQGYNQPQHF.

The rearrangement links TRBV5-1 to TRBJ2-3; the match to TRBD2 covers 9 bases. Germline lookup yields CDR1 SGHRS and CDR2 YFSETQ. Trimming took 2 bases from V and 1 from J; bases not matched to a gene: 8. The CDR3 consists of 17 residues. The DNA for the CDR3 is TGCGCCAGCAGCTTCTCCCCGGCTAGCGGGGGCACAGATACGCAGTATTTT. Its translation: CASSFSPASGGTDTQYF.

The chain links TRBV11-2 to TRBJ1-2; TRBD1 might be the D (6 bases). This CDR3 has 13 amino acids. V was pared by 3 bases and J by 5 bases, with 10 bases between. Germline V gene sequence: CDR1 SGHAT, CDR2 FQNNGV. CDR3 bases: TGTGCCAGCAGCTTGGACAGCTTATATGGCTACACCTTC. Protein: CASSLDSLYGYTF.

The chain is built from TRBV6-5 and TRBJ1-1, with D perhaps TRBD1 (6 bases). Per the germline V gene, CDR1 is MNHEY and CDR2 is SVGAGI. The CDR3 spans 14 residues. The V gene lost 2 bases and the J gene lost 4 bases, with 11 bases spanning the gap. CDR3 sequence reads: CASSYGGGTTEAFF. The CDR3 DNA sequence: TGTGCCAGCAGTTACGGGGGCGGTACCACTGAAGCTTTCTTT.

The rearrangement joins TRBV4-2 to TRBJ2-5; TRBD2 aligns across 8 bases. Germline-derived CDR1 and CDR2 are LGHNA and YNFKEQ. V lost 1 base to trimming and J lost 5 bases; unmatched junction nucleotides: 6. The CDR3 totals 15 residues. CDR3 DNA: TGTGCCAGCAGCCAAGGATTTAGCGGGACGGAGACCCAGTACTTC. Its protein is CASSQGFSGTETQYF.

The genes are TRBV7-8 and TRBJ2-6, with no clear D. V lost 4 bases, J lost 1 base, and 5 bases lay in between. Germline CDR1 reads SGHVS; CDR2 reads FQNEAQ. There are 14 residues in the CDR3. The DNA of the CDR3 is TGTGCCAGCAGCTCCCTTTCTGGGGCCAACGTCCTGACTTTC. Its translation is CASSSLSGANVLTF.